This TCR beta chain was identified during a study of T cells in Graves' hyperthyroidism and ophthalmopathy. Study-wide points: Model predictions of ophthalmopathy came a median around 6.5 months before onset.

The source material, RNA transcripts, was used to amplify TCR beta CDR3 regions. Researchers ran a first-round RT-PCR on the TCR CDR3 using the HTBI primer set. MiXCR, applied by TCRdb to the multiplex PCR reads, yields one record per CDR3 protein. Counted here are under 300,000 distinct CDR3 sequences, around 15% occurring once; the ten biggest clones make up 30% to 35%. This clonotype turned up a few times. The antigen remains undetermined. This clonotype was sampled from a woman aged 45-59 years with Graves' hyperthyroidism that later progressed to Graves' ophthalmopathy. Sequencing used blood.

CDR3 protein: CASSQNLGTGSEKLFF. The CDR3 DNA sequence: TGTGCCAGCAGCCAGAACTTGGGGACGGGCTCAGAAAAACTGTTTTTT. The rearrangement uses TRBV4-2 and TRBJ1-4; a possible D gene is TRBD1 (5 bases). From germline, CDR1 is LGHNA and CDR2 YNFKEQ. Trimming took off 3 bases at V and 8 bases at J, with 19 bases between the two ends. The CDR3 consists of 16 residues.